This T cell receptor (beta chain) was sequenced for a study of T cell repertoires in ileal Crohn's disease. Background on the study: Thiopurines (about twelve) or anti-TNF agents (about 19) were given postoperatively to about half. Notes on the study in general: High-frequency clones were more common in sorted CD8 than CD4 cells. Active smokers at surgery had more clonal expansions than non-smokers.

TCRdb keeps only in-frame clones here, not all; method: immunoSEQ multiplex PCR. The sample records about 62,000 clones, roughly nine tenths being singletons. A word on this clone: Its cognate antigen is unknown.

Time point defined: neoterminal ileum biopsy at postoperative endoscopy, about 6 months after surgery. Eligibility required adulthood, ileal or ileocolonic Crohn's disease and indicated ileocolonic resection. The TCR sequence derives from an adult with Crohn's disease. The specimen sequenced was ileal tissue.

This chain's CDR3 is CSVRQGDQPQHF. The CDR3 DNA sequence: TGCAGCGTCCGACAGGGAGATCAGCCCCAGCATTTT. V usage is TRBV29-1 and J usage is TRBJ1-5; 7 nucleotides match TRBD1. From germline, CDR1 is SQVTM and CDR2 ANQGSEA. The ends lost 6 bases at V and 5 bases at J; junction bases unmatched: 4. This CDR3 contains 12 residues.